A selection of T cell receptor beta chains follows, all from one sample in a study of T cell responses to AZD1222 COVID-19 vaccine. The table came from immunoSEQ multiplex PCR; TCRdb's copy has only in-frame clones and leaves some out. The table records more than 95,000 clones, about 88% of them present only once. This sample comprised peripheral blood, obtained on day 0 of AZD1222 vaccination. The source of these receptors is an adult in good health. Both conserved end residues are part of each CDR3. Fields, in order: J gene, D gene, clone size, CDR3 length, V gene, CDR3 protein, CDR3 DNA. D genes are given only for firm matches. Size is stated for part of the rows, as once, few or many counts, or as a class when the clone is expanded.

>TRBJ2-5|NA|NA|14|TRBV5-4
CASSFRGGQETQYF
TGTGCCAGCAGCTTCCGGGGAGGCCAAGAGACCCAGTACTTC
>TRBJ2-3|NA|once|15|TRBV9
CASSVGTTHTDTQYF
TGTGCCAGCAGCGTGGGGACAACCCACACAGATACGCAGTATTTT
>TRBJ2-5|NA|NA|12|TRBV29-1
CSVRTDQETQYF
TGCAGCGTTCGCACAGACCAAGAGACCCAGTACTTC
>TRBJ1-2|NA|NA|14|TRBV9
CASSVHEGTNGYTF
TGTGCCAGCAGCGTCCATGAGGGTACGAATGGCTACACCTTC
>TRBJ1-3|NA|once|14|TRBV28
CASSSNAAGQTIYF
TGTGCCAGCAGTTCCAATGCGGCAGGGCAGACCATATATTTT
>TRBJ2-3|NA|once|13|TRBV5-6
CASSWGSTDTQYF
TGTGCCAGCAGCTGGGGGAGCACAGATACGCAGTATTTT
>TRBJ2-3|TRBD2|NA|13|TRBV10-3
CATTSGTTDTQYF
TGTGCCACGACTAGCGGCACCACAGATACGCAGTATTTT
>TRBJ1-1|NA|NA|12|TRBV3-1/TRBV3-2
CASSLLGTEAFF
TGTGCCAGCAGCCTCCTTGGGACGGAAGCTTTCTTT
>TRBJ1-2|TRBD1|NA|13|TRBV19
CASTTGRNYGYTF
TGTGCCAGTACGACAGGGCGAAACTATGGCTACACCTTC
>TRBJ2-7|NA|few|14|TRBV19
CASSIGGAAYEQYF
TGTGCCAGTAGTATCGGCGGTGCAGCCTACGAGCAGTACTTC
>TRBJ1-5|NA|NA|13|TRBV6-6
CASSYPDNQPQHF
TGTGCCAGCAGTTACCCGGACAATCAGCCCCAGCATTTT
>TRBJ2-3|TRBD2|NA|16|TRBV30
CAWSVGAGGNTDTQYF
TGTGCCTGGAGTGTTGGAGCGGGGGGGAACACAGATACGCAGTATTTT
>TRBJ2-2|NA|NA|16|TRBV7-3
CASSLLPGQNTGELFF
TGTGCCAGCAGCTTACTGCCGGGACAAAACACCGGGGAGCTGTTTTTT
>TRBJ1-6|TRBD1|NA|18|TRBV7-9
CASSLGTGESSYNSPLHF
TGTGCCAGCAGCTTAGGGACAGGGGAAAGCTCCTATAATTCACCCCTCCACTTT
>TRBJ2-7|TRBD1|once|15|TRBV5-4
CASRRTGGDPGEQYF
TGTGCCAGCAGAAGGACAGGGGGCGATCCGGGCGAGCAGTACTTC
>TRBJ1-2|NA|NA|13|TRBV3-1/TRBV3-2
CASSQEEGVGYTF
TGTGCCAGCAGCCAAGAGGAAGGGGTTGGCTACACCTTC
>TRBJ1-3|TRBD1|NA|16|TRBV11-2
CASSTGTGVTGNTIYF
TGTGCCAGCAGCACCGGGACAGGGGTTACTGGAAACACCATATATTTT
>TRBJ2-7|NA|NA|15|TRBV6-5
CASSHRQGRAYEQYF
TGTGCCAGCAGTCACCGACAGGGGAGGGCCTACGAGCAGTACTTC
>TRBJ2-5|TRBD2|NA|16|TRBV4-2
CASSQRNPSGQETQYF
TGTGCCAGCAGCCAAAGGAATCCTAGCGGACAAGAGACCCAGTACTTC
>TRBJ2-3|TRBD2|once|14|TRBV2
CASSTGGNTDTQYF
TGTGCCAGCAGTACGGGGGGGAACACAGATACGCAGTATTTT
>TRBJ1-1|NA|NA|13|TRBV5-1
CASNDGWNTEAFF
TGCGCCAGCAACGACGGATGGAACACTGAAGCTTTCTTT